The 18 T cell receptor beta chains presented below share a single source sample, sequenced in a study of a mutant IDH1 vaccine in newly diagnosed glioma. Described time point: week 23, last vaccination. Every vaccine dose comprised 300 ug of mutant IDH1 20-mer peptide plus topical imiquimod. Their antigen targets remain unknown. TCRdb keeps only in-frame clones here, not all; method: immunoSEQ multiplex PCR. This table holds under 50,000 clones, 85% to 95% found once. Sequences were derived from PBMCs, sampled from a glioma patient whose treatment included an IDH1 peptide vaccine. The origin of the receptors is a man aged 50 to 59 with glioma.

The chain has TRBV6-5 and TRBJ1-2; no clear D. Between the trimmed V and J ends, which lost 2 bases and 5 bases, there was a span of 9 bases. The V gene's germline CDR1 is MNHEY and CDR2 SVGAGI. CDR3 length: 13 amino acids. The DNA of the CDR3 is TGTGCCAGCAGTTACAACTCATATTATGGCTACACCTTC. Protein: CASSYNSYYGYTF.

The chain joins TRBV7-9 to TRBJ2-7; TRBD1 matches at 8 bases. With V trimmed by 0 bases and J by 2 bases, 3 bases remained unmatched. CDR1 and CDR2 (germline): SEHNR, FQNEAQ (reference sequence). The length of the CDR3 is 15 residues. The CDR3 loop is CASSLAGTGTYEQYF. The CDR3 DNA reads as TGTGCCAGCAGCTTAGCAGGGACAGGAACCTACGAGCAGTACTTC.

V and J are TRBV4-3 and TRBJ2-2, with 7 bases lining up with TRBD2. The germline gives CDR1 LGHNA, CDR2 YSLEER. The junction had 2 bases not matched to a gene; V was cut back by 3 bases and J by 7 bases. CDR3 length equals 13 residues. Written as DNA, the CDR3 is TGCGCCAGCAGCCAGGGGGAGGGCGGGGAGCTGTTTTTT. This sequence encodes CASSQGEGGELFF.

V usage is TRBV7-9 and J usage is TRBJ1-5; possibly TRBD1 for D (5 bases). Trimming shortened V by 2 bases and J by 6 bases, and 11 bases separated the two germline ends. CDR1 is SEHNR and CDR2 is FQNEAQ in the germline V gene (reference sequence). This CDR3 is 14 amino acids long. Written as DNA, the CDR3 is TGTGCCAGCAGCTTAACGGGCGGGGGTCAGCCCCAGCATTTT. Its protein product is CASSLTGGGQPQHF.

In its sample, this clone was seen a few times. The rearrangement links TRBV19 to TRBJ1-1; 8 bases fit TRBD1. V gave up 6 bases and J gave up 1 base; unmatched junction bases: 10. The CDR3 consists of 16 residues. Germline V CDR1 and CDR2: LNHDA, SQIVND (reference sequence). The CDR3 loop reads CASRPQGAIRNTEAFF. In nucleotides, the CDR3 is TGTGCCAGTAGACCGCAGGGGGCCATAAGGAACACTGAAGCTTTCTTT.

Of note for this clone: Likely a read error: the CDR3 ends without its conserved phenylalanine or tryptophan. The rearrangement uses TRBV19 and TRBJ1-1; the D gene is possibly TRBD1 (5 bases). The V gene lost 5 bases and the J gene lost 8 bases, with 18 bases spanning the gap. The CDR3 runs 14 residues. The V gene's germline CDR1 is LNHDA and CDR2 SQIVND (reference sequence). The CDR3 spells CASSGVEDQGEAFV. The CDR3 bases are TGTGCCAGTAGTGGGGTCGAGGATCAGGGAGAAGCTTTCGTT.

This chain connects TRBV19 to TRBJ2-7; the D gene is possibly TRBD2 (5 bases). V lost 3 bases and J 7 bases, leaving 13 bases between the germline ends. This CDR3 is 13 amino acids long. CDR1 LNHDA and CDR2 SQIVND come from the germline V gene (reference sequence). CDR3 region: CASSIDGPGEQYF. The CDR3 DNA is TGTGCCAGTAGTATCGACGGGCCGGGGGAGCAGTACTTC.

This chain joins TRBV19 and TRBJ2-2; TRBD2 is a possible D gene (6 bases). The CDR3 spans 14 residues. The germline V gene encodes CDR1 LNHDA and CDR2 SQIVND (reference sequence). Trimming removed 1 base from V and 6 bases from J, with 9 bases in between. CDR3 loop: CASSIGGASGELFF. The DNA for the CDR3 is TGTGCCAGTAGTATAGGCGGGGCGTCCGGGGAGCTGTTTTTT. Full variable domain (rest looked up from reference TRBV19 and TRBJ2-2): DGGITQSPKYLFRKEGQNVTLSCEQNLNHDAMYWYRQDPGQGLRLIYYSQIVNDFQKGDIAEGYSVSREKKESFPLTVTSAQKNPTAFYLCASSIGGASGELFFGEGSRLTVL.

The V gene is TRBV19, the J gene TRBJ2-4; D is unresolved. The length of the CDR3 is 14 residues. The germline V and J ends were trimmed by 1 base and 5 bases, with 9 bases remaining between them. Per the germline V gene, CDR1 is LNHDA and CDR2 is SQIVND (reference sequence). CDR3 in DNA: TGTGCCAGTAGTATAGCACTTCCGGAAAACATTCAGTACTTC. Translated: CASSIALPENIQYF.

This chain connects TRBV9 to TRBJ2-2; 7 bases match TRBD1. The CDR3 runs 16 residues. With V trimmed by 1 base and J by 0 bases, 3 bases remained unmatched. In germline, CDR1 is SGDLS, CDR2 YYNGEE. CDR3 nucleotides: TGTGCCAGCAGCGTAACAGGGGCCCCGAACACCGGGGAGCTGTTTTTT. The encoded protein is CASSVTGAPNTGELFF. The full variable domain, rest sourced from reference TRBV9 and TRBJ2-2, is DSGVTQTPKHLITATGQRVTLRCSPRSGDLSVYWYQQSLDQGLQFLIQYYNGEERAKGNILERFSAQQFPDLHSELNLSSLELGDSALYFCASSVTGAPNTGELFFGEGSRLTVL.

This chain uses TRBV10-3 with TRBJ2-7; D ambiguous. The CDR3 extends over 17 amino acids. Germline V gives CDR1 ENHRY, CDR2 SYGVKD. The V end lost 8 bases, the J end lost 0 bases, and 23 bases lay between the germline ends. The CDR3: CAIGPPDSRLGSYEQYF. The CDR3 bases are TGTGCCATCGGACCACCTGACTCCCGACTCGGCTCCTACGAGCAGTACTTC.

The table lists this clone with a count of one. This chain joins TRBV30 and TRBJ1-1, with TRBD1 identical over 7 bases. The V gene's germline CDR1 is GTSNPN and CDR2 SVGIG (reference sequence). CDR3 length: 14 residues. V shed 0 bases and J 4 bases; nucleotides not matched to a gene: 5. DNA of the CDR3: TGTGCCTGGAGTGTACAGGGGTGGGGCACTGAAGCTTTCTTT. Its protein product is CAWSVQGWGTEAFF.

The genes are TRBV28 and TRBJ2-5, with 11 bases identical to TRBD2. The CDR3 contains 15 residues. With 5 bases clipped from V and 2 bases from J, the junction kept 4 bases outside the gene matches. CDR1 and CDR2 (germline): MDHEN, SYDVKM. The CDR3 bases are TGTGCCAGCAGTCCGGGACTAGCGGATCAAGAGACCCAGTACTTC. Translated, it gives CASSPGLADQETQYF.

This clone was seen a single time. The chain uses TRBV6-1 and TRBJ2-6; 7 nucleotides agree with TRBD1. V was pared by 6 bases and J by 4 bases, with 3 bases of the junction left unmatched. The CDR3 runs to 14 residues. Germline values: CDR1 MNHNS, CDR2 SASEGT. CDR3 nucleotide sequence: TGTGCCAGCAGCTTCAGGGGGGGGGCCAACGTCCTGACTTTC. It codes for CASSFRGGANVLTF.

J is TRBJ1-2 and V is TRBV18, with D possibly matching TRBD1 (5 bases). The CDR3 runs 13 residues. V gave up 1 base and J gave up 8 bases, with 11 bases separating them. Germline V gene data show CDR1 as KGHSH and CDR2 as LQKENI. DNA of the CDR3: TGTGCCAGCTCACCACAGGGACGCCAAGGCTACACCTTC. It specifies CASSPQGRQGYTF.

The chain links TRBV5-1 to TRBJ2-1; D not certain. Per the germline V gene, CDR1 is SGHRS and CDR2 is YFSETQ. CDR3 length: 11 residues. The V and J ends lost 5 bases and 5 bases respectively, with 5 bases between them. CDR3: CASSFNNEQFF. DNA for the CDR3: TGCGCCAGCAGTTTTAACAATGAGCAGTTCTTC.

The chain employs TRBV9 and TRBJ1-4; D is uncertain. This CDR3 is built from 15 residues. The V gene's germline CDR1 is SGDLS and CDR2 YYNGEE. The V end lost 6 bases, the J end lost 6 bases, and 18 bases lay between the germline ends. This CDR3 reads CASTPKRHSDEKLFF. CDR3 bases: TGTGCCAGCACCCCCAAAAGACACTCAGATGAAAAACTGTTTTTT. Combining the CDR3 with reference TRBV9 and TRBJ1-4 gives the whole variable domain DSGVTQTPKHLITATGQRVTLRCSPRSGDLSVYWYQQSLDQGLQFLIQYYNGEERAKGNILERFSAQQFPDLHSELNLSSLELGDSALYFCASTPKRHSDEKLFFGSGTQLSVL.

The chain links TRBV5-1 to TRBJ1-1; D may be TRBD1 (6 bases). CDR1 is SGHRS, CDR2 YFSETQ, per germline. V was pared by 0 bases and J by 4 bases, with 13 bases between. CDR3 length: 15 residues. The CDR3 DNA reads TGCGCCAGCAGCTTGGATCCGGGGGCTGGCACTGAAGCTTTCTTT. Residues: CASSLDPGAGTEAFF.